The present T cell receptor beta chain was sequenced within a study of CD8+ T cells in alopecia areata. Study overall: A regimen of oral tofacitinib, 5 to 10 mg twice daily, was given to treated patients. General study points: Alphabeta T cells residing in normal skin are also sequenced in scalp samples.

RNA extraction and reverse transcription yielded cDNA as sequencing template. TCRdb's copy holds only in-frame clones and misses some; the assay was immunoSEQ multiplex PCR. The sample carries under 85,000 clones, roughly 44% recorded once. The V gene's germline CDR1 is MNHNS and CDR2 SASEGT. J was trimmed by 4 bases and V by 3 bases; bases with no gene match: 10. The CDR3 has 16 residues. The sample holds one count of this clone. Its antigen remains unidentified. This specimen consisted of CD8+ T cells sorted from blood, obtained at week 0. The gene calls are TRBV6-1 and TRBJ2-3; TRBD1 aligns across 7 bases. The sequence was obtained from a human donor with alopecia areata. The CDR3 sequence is CASSDRQGMKADTQYF. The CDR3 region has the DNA TGTGCCAGCAGTGACCGACAGGGAATGAAGGCAGATACGCAGTATTTT.